The clone carrying this TCR beta chain was observed a handful of times. The antigen is not known. The source of the sample is a study of cytomegalovirus exposure and HLA in healthy donors. Turning to the study itself: Ancestry clustering placed around four fifths of more than 350 genotyped donors in the Caucasian-associated cluster.

The PCR had 60 Vbeta and 13 Jbeta primers. In the original processing: A follow-up analysis tallied some 80 million unique TCR beta chains, roughly 11 million shared. Profiling relied on immunoSEQ multiplex PCR, and the TCRdb table lists in-frame clones only, not all of them. D and trimming were read from the DNA, whereas the V and J calls and clone size are those reported in that table. Here the sample spans under 150,000 clones, 80% being singletons. V lost 1 base and J 3 bases, leaving 10 bases between the germline ends. Germline CDR1 SGHVS, CDR2 FNYEAQ. This CDR3 spans 14 amino acids. General study points: Researchers counted around 150 TCR beta chains as cytomegalovirus-associated.

V gene TRBV7-6 combines with J gene TRBJ2-7; D perhaps matches TRBD2 (6 bases). Sequenced: PBMCs. The receptor was derived from a male donor in good health and CMV-seropositive. CDR3 nucleotides: TGTGCCAGCAGCTTAGGAATGGGAGGCTACGAGCAGTACTTC. Translating it yields CASSLGMGGYEQYF.